The 5 T cell receptor beta chains reported below all come from one sample, sequenced in a study of shared clonotypes between healthy human individuals. Clones were sequenced by immunoSEQ multiplex PCR, and TCRdb holds only the in-frame ones, with some missing. Among approximately 2,000,000 clones listed, approximately 90% were seen once. Sequenced input: naive CD4+ T cells from PBMCs. Subset here: CD45RA+ positively selected. The receptors stem from a man between 18 and 29 years old in good health. Some clones in this sample may be carry-over from other donors' samples.

The chain uses TRBV6-1 and TRBJ2-2; a possible D gene is TRBD1 (6 bases). Looked up from germline, CDR1 is MNHNS and CDR2 is SASEGT. This CDR3 is 15 amino acids long. The V and J ends lost 4 bases and 2 bases respectively, with 11 bases between them. The CDR3 sequence is CASSAWTANTGELFF. In DNA, the CDR3 is TGTGCCAGCAGTGCCTGGACAGCAAACACCGGGGAGCTGTTTTTT.

The count of this clone is one. This chain uses TRBV5-1 with TRBJ2-1; D is uncertain. Germline CDR1 SGHRS, CDR2 YFSETQ. Trimming left V 3 bases short and J 0 bases short, with 16 bases between. This CDR3 contains 17 residues. This CDR3 reads CASSWNPSQSSYNEQFF. The CDR3 DNA sequence: TGCGCCAGCAGCTGGAATCCCTCACAAAGCTCCTACAATGAGCAGTTCTTC.

The chain is built from TRBV5-1 and TRBJ2-1; D is undetermined. Germline CDR1 SGHRS, CDR2 YFSETQ. The CDR3 spans 13 residues. Trimming removed 4 bases at V and 6 bases at J, with 11 bases between. CDR3: CASSPVPPNEQFF. In DNA form, the CDR3 reads TGCGCCAGCAGCCCCGTCCCCCCCAATGAGCAGTTCTTC.

In its sample, this clone was seen once. The chain recombines TRBV28 with TRBJ2-7; 8 bases line up with TRBD1. Germline loops: CDR1 MDHEN, CDR2 SYDVKM. This CDR3 is 15 amino acids long. The junction had 11 bases not matched to a gene; V was cut back by 7 bases and J by 3 bases. The CDR3 here is CASKTHQGAGYEQYF. DNA for the CDR3: TGTGCCAGCAAGACCCATCAGGGGGCGGGCTACGAGCAGTACTTC.

The chain has TRBV7-2 and TRBJ2-7, with TRBD2 as a possible D gene (5 bases). The CDR3 runs to 12 residues. Germline V gives CDR1 SGHTA, CDR2 FQGNSA. Between the trimmed V and J ends, which lost 5 bases and 6 bases, there was a span of 11 bases. The CDR3 DNA reads TGTGCCAGCAGCCCCTTCCGGGGCGAGCAGTACTTC. It specifies CASSPFRGEQYF.